There are many counts of the clone carrying this T cell receptor (beta chain). No antigen is known for it. This sample was taken from a study of T cells in Graves' hyperthyroidism and ophthalmopathy. On the study more broadly: Pretreatment peripheral blood was obtained at initial diagnosis. Findings of the study overall: Most thyroid clonotypes with frequency above 0.001 were detected in blood.

Germline V lookup: CDR1 SGHNT, CDR2 YENEEA. With 1 base removed from V and 6 bases from J, the gap between germline ends came to 11 bases. The CDR3 runs 14 residues. RNA transcripts were the template for amplifying TCR beta CDR3 regions. TCR CDR3 underwent first-round RT-PCR with the HTBI primer set. TCRdb re-derived calls from the multiplex PCR reads in MiXCR, one entry per CDR3 protein. The profile shows fewer than 800,000 distinct CDR3 sequences, over 15% of them singletons. The chain links TRBV11-3 to TRBJ2-3; maybe TRBD2 (5 bases). This sequence was found in a young man with Graves' hyperthyroidism. Source material: blood. The CDR3 here is CASSLAPGGDTQYF. The CDR3 nucleotides read TGTGCCAGCAGCTTAGCTCCAGGCGGGGATACGCAGTATTTT. Filled out from reference TRBV11-3 and TRBJ2-3, the complete variable domain reads EAGVVQSPRYKIIEKKQPVAFWCNPISGHNTLYWYLQNLGQGPELLIRYENEEAVDDSQLPKDRFSAERLKGVDSTLKIQPAELGDSAVYLCASSLAPGGDTQYFGPGTRLTVL.